This paragraph covers one T cell receptor (beta chain) sequence. The data were produced by immunoSEQ multiplex PCR, yet TCRdb's version contains in-frame clones alone and is incomplete. The sample yields about 64,000 clones, more than 75% seen once. This record belongs to a study of blood T cell repertoires in COVID-19. Looked up from germline, CDR1 is SGHAT and CDR2 is FQNNGV. The CDR3 length is 14 residues. V gave up 2 bases and J gave up 8 bases; unmatched junction bases: 7. The TCR originated in a man aged 50-59 years with active COVID-19. Sequenced sample: peripheral blood. The chain uses TRBV11-2 and TRBJ1-1; TRBD1 aligns across 8 bases. DNA of the CDR3: TGTGCCAGCAGCTTATATCGAACAGGGGGAGAAGCTTTCTTT. It specifies CASSLYRTGGEAFF.